The 2 T cell receptor beta chains presented below share a single source sample, sequenced in a study of tumor and adjacent non-tumor tissue in lung cancer. The library came from three nested PCR rounds adapted from ARM-PCR protocols. TCRdb re-analysed the multiplex PCR reads in MiXCR, keeping a single row per CDR3 protein. The sample shows roughly 93,000 distinct CDR3 sequences, around 71% of them seen only once. This sample's RNA came from whole unsorted tissue. Sequencing used lung tumor tissue. The receptors here all came from a man between 60 and 70 years old with non-small cell lung cancer.

This clonotype is classed as medium-sized. A junction boundary mismatches the germline segment, possibly from a read error. The rearrangement links TRBV4-1 to TRBJ2-2; D gene uncertain. This CDR3 contains 15 residues. Germline V CDR1 and CDR2: MGHRA, YSYEKL. The CDR3 loop reads CASSQGPQHTGELFF. Here the CDR3 DNA reads TGCGCCAGCAGTCAAGGTCCACAGCACACCGGGGAGCTGTTTTTT.

This clonotype was recorded at least ten times. The chain combines TRBV20-1 with TRBJ2-6, with D unresolved. The CDR3 loop spans 12 amino acids. CDR1 and CDR2 from the germline V gene are DFQATT and SNEGSKA (reference sequence). The V end lost 7 bases, the J end lost 0 bases, and 4 bases lay between the germline ends. The CDR3 coding sequence is TGCAGTGGGAGCTCTGGGGCCAACGTCCTGACTTTC. This codes for CSGSSGANVLTF.